The clone carrying this T cell receptor (beta chain) showed up many times. The antigen remains unidentified. The data originate from a study of T cells in Graves' hyperthyroidism and ophthalmopathy. Trimming pared 7 bases from V and 0 bases from J, leaving 9 bases between. Germline V gene sequence: CDR1 SNHLY, CDR2 FYNNEI. The CDR3 is 14 residues long. Diagnoses used clinical symptoms, serum thyroxine and TRAb, thyroid ultrasound and orbital computed tomography. Whole-study findings and limits: A model built on 13 V-J features separated ophthalmopathy from stable hyperthyroidism. The model made its ophthalmopathy prediction, and onset followed a median 6.5 months later. Most expanded thyroid clonotypes above 0.001 also appeared in blood.

TCR beta CDR3 region amplification was performed from RNA transcripts. The primer set for the first-round RT-PCR of the TCR CDR3 was HTBI. In TCRdb, the multiplex PCR reads were re-called with MiXCR into one record per CDR3 protein. Among 300,000 to 500,000 distinct CDR3 sequences listed, roughly an eighth were seen once. V and J are TRBV2 and TRBJ1-4; tentatively, D is TRBD1 (5 bases). The TCR originated in a man aged 50 or older with Graves' ophthalmopathy. Source material: blood. The CDR3 here is CASMRGTTNEKLFF. CDR3 DNA sequence: TGTGCCAGCATGAGGGGAACAACTAATGAAAAACTGTTTTTT.